These T cell receptor beta chains were read from a single sample in a study of blood T cell repertoires in COVID-19. Method: immunoSEQ multiplex PCR; TCRdb's copy keeps in-frame clones and lacks some. The sample contains around 180,000 clones, around 80% of which appear only once. Sequences were obtained from PBMCs or T cells enriched from blood (not recorded which). The receptors originated from a woman aged 50 to 60 with acute COVID-19. Each CDR3 is given with its conserved first and last residue. The order of the fields is clone size, V gene, J gene, D gene, CDR3 protein, CDR3 DNA. The D gene is left open where the match is weak. Clone size, where shown, is once, few, many, or a class for clones that have expanded.

NA	TRBV2	TRBJ1-4	NA	CASSATTNEKLFF	TGTGCCAGCAGCGCTACAACTAATGAAAAACTGTTTTTT
few	TRBV20-1	TRBJ2-1	NA	CSTQGTNEQFF	TGCAGTACCCAGGGGACCAATGAGCAGTTCTTC
NA	TRBV7-2	TRBJ2-5	NA	CASSLVRLQETQYF	TGTGCCAGCAGCTTGGTCCGACTGCAAGAGACCCAGTACTTC
NA	TRBV5-4	TRBJ1-6	TRBD1	CASSLAGGQDSPLHF	TGTGCCAGCAGCTTGGCCGGGGGACAGGATTCACCCCTCCACTTT
NA	TRBV19	TRBJ1-2	TRBD1	CASRDMGQTYGYTF	TGTGCCAGTAGGGATATGGGACAGACCTATGGCTACACCTTC
NA	TRBV7-3	TRBJ2-6	TRBD1	CASSGRTGAGANVLTF	TGTGCCAGCAGCGGACGGACAGGAGCTGGGGCCAACGTCCTGACTTTC
NA	TRBV6-5	TRBJ1-5	NA	CASSYSSKGDQPQHF	TGTGCCAGCAGTTACTCGAGTAAAGGAGATCAGCCCCAGCATTTT
NA	TRBV23-1	TRBJ2-2	TRBD1	CASSRGQGRTGELFF	TGCGCCAGCAGCCGGGGACAGGGGAGAACCGGGGAGCTGTTTTTT
NA	TRBV4-2	TRBJ1-1	TRBD1	CASSQATGVGTEAFF	TGTGCCAGCAGCCAGGCGACAGGGGTTGGCACTGAAGCTTTCTTT
NA	TRBV28	TRBJ1-5	NA	CASSLPGISGNQPQHF	TGTGCCAGCAGTTTACCGGGGATAAGCGGCAATCAGCCCCAGCATTTT
once	TRBV27	TRBJ2-4	TRBD2	CASSLTEAGVAKNIQYF	TGTGCCAGCAGTTTAACTGAAGCGGGGGTAGCCAAAAACATTCAGTACTTC
few	TRBV28	TRBJ1-1	NA	CASIMNTEAFF	TGTGCCAGCATAATGAACACTGAAGCTTTCTTT
NA	TRBV10-1	TRBJ1-1	TRBD1	CASRTGGGTEAFF	TGCGCCAGCAGGACAGGGGGCGGCACTGAAGCTTTCTTT
NA	TRBV11-2	TRBJ2-1	NA	CASSSGLRPNNEQFF	TGTGCCAGCAGCTCGGGACTTAGACCCAACAATGAGCAGTTCTTC
few	TRBV4-2	TRBJ1-3	NA	CASSQVGKADSGNTIYF	TGTGCCAGCAGCCAAGTGGGTAAGGCGGACTCTGGAAACACCATATATTTT
NA	TRBV7-3	TRBJ2-1	TRBD2	CASSMGGHEQFF	TGTGCCAGCAGCATGGGAGGGCATGAGCAGTTCTTC
NA	TRBV18	TRBJ1-2	NA	CASSRVGTLEPNTF	TGTGCCAGCTCACGTGTAGGGACTCTAGAACCCAACACCTTC
few	TRBV18	TRBJ1-1	NA	CASSLLPRSTEAFF	TGTGCCAGCTCACTACTCCCCCGGAGCACTGAAGCTTTCTTT
few	TRBV12-3/TRBV12-4	TRBJ1-1	NA	CASSWVRAEAFF	TGTGCCAGCAGTTGGGTGAGGGCTGAAGCTTTCTTT
NA	TRBV2	TRBJ1-6	NA	CASSAEYSPLHF	TGTGCCAGCAGTGCAGAATATTCACCCCTCCACTTT
NA	TRBV12-3/TRBV12-4	TRBJ1-1	NA	CASSLLGGTEAFF	TGTGCCAGCAGTTTATTGGGGGGAACTGAAGCTTTCTTT
NA	TRBV7-9	TRBJ2-2	NA	CASSFGGGAGELFF	TGTGCCAGCAGCTTTGGAGGGGGCGCCGGGGAGCTGTTTTTT
NA	TRBV29-1	TRBJ2-2	NA	CSVEGTQRTGELFF	TGCAGCGTTGAAGGCACTCAGCGCACCGGGGAGCTGTTTTTT
NA	TRBV6-2/TRBV6-3	TRBJ2-5	TRBD2	CASSRLAGSLQETQYF	TGTGCCAGCAGTCGACTAGCGGGGTCTTTGCAAGAGACCCAGTACTTC
NA	TRBV24-1	TRBJ1-5	NA	CATSAGWYQPQHF	TGTGCCACCAGTGCAGGGTGGTATCAGCCCCAGCATTTT
few	TRBV28	TRBJ1-2	TRBD1	CASSMGQGFGYTF	TGTGCCAGCAGCATGGGACAGGGATTTGGCTACACCTTC
NA	TRBV28	TRBJ2-3	NA	CASSGSSTSTDTQYF	TGTGCCAGCAGCGGTAGCTCCACTAGCACAGATACGCAGTATTTT
NA	TRBV7-9	TRBJ1-3	NA	CASSHTSSGNTIYF	TGTGCCAGCAGCCATACAAGCTCTGGAAACACCATATATTTT
NA	TRBV7-9	TRBJ1-6	NA	CASSLKDRDEAPLHF	TGTGCCAGCAGCTTGAAAGATCGAGATGAGGCACCCCTCCACTTT
NA	TRBV13	TRBJ2-1	TRBD2	CASSLQLAGGVNEQFF	TGTGCCAGCAGCTTACAGTTAGCGGGGGGTGTAAATGAGCAGTTCTTC
few	TRBV2	TRBJ1-6	NA	CASNRLVGHNSPLHF	TGTGCCAGCAACCGACTGGTGGGTCATAATTCACCCCTCCACTTT
NA	TRBV5-1	TRBJ2-2	TRBD2	CASSLMVSGGTGELFF	TGCGCCAGCAGCTTGATGGTTAGCGGGGGCACCGGGGAGCTGTTTTTT
once	TRBV9	TRBJ2-1	NA	CASRSGDNEQFF	TGTGCCAGCAGATCAGGCGACAATGAGCAGTTCTTC
NA	TRBV7-9	TRBJ1-5	TRBD1	CASSLGHRGSNQPQHF	TGTGCCAGCAGCTTAGGCCACAGGGGTAGCAATCAGCCCCAGCATTTT
NA	TRBV7-2	TRBJ1-1	NA	CASSFPGVMNTEAFF	TGTGCCAGCAGCTTCCCAGGGGTCATGAACACTGAAGCTTTCTTT
NA	TRBV12-3/TRBV12-4	TRBJ1-5	NA	CASLYQPQHF	TGTGCCAGCCTTTATCAGCCCCAGCATTTT
once	TRBV4-2	TRBJ2-1	TRBD2	CASSQSSSAGGQNEQFF	TGTGCCAGCAGCCAGTCGTCATCGGCGGGGGGGCAAAATGAGCAGTTCTTC
NA	TRBV4-3	TRBJ1-2	TRBD1	CASSQDRGTVTNYGYTF	TGCGCCAGCAGCCAAGATCGCGGGACAGTCACTAACTATGGCTACACCTTC
once	TRBV11-2	TRBJ1-1	NA	CASSLAQGNTEAFF	TGTGCCAGCAGCTTAGCACAGGGGAACACTGAAGCTTTCTTT
NA	TRBV11-2	TRBJ2-2	TRBD2	CASSPGGSYTGELFF	TGTGCCAGCAGCCCCGGGGGGTCCTACACCGGGGAGCTGTTTTTT
many	TRBV6-4	TRBJ1-2	NA	CASSDGLDSNAYGYTF	TGTGCCAGCAGTGATGGGCTGGACAGCAATGCCTATGGCTACACCTTC
NA	TRBV5-8	TRBJ1-5	NA	CASNRGLISNQPQHF	TGTGCCAGCAATCGGGGACTTATTAGCAATCAGCCCCAGCATTTT
NA	TRBV5-1	TRBJ2-5	TRBD1	CASSTGQGTVETQYF	TGCGCCAGCAGCACGGGACAGGGAACGGTGGAGACCCAGTACTTC
once	TRBV10-1	TRBJ2-5	TRBD2	CASSDGVGGGQETQYF	TGCGCCAGCAGTGACGGTGTTGGCGGGGGCCAAGAGACCCAGTACTTC
NA	TRBV7-2	TRBJ1-6	TRBD1	CASSSGQGIHLHF	TGTGCCAGCAGCTCCGGACAGGGTATACACCTCCACTTT
NA	TRBV7-2	TRBJ2-4	NA	CASSFKDSPGNIQYF	TGTGCCAGCAGCTTCAAGGACTCCCCCGGAAACATTCAGTACTTC
NA	TRBV5-8	TRBJ2-1	NA	CASRTRGTAINEQFF	TGTGCCAGCCGAACCCGGGGGACAGCAATTAATGAGCAGTTCTTC
NA	TRBV5-6	TRBJ2-5	TRBD2	CASSGLLAGGPETQYF	TGTGCCAGCAGCGGACTACTGGCGGGGGGGCCAGAGACCCAGTACTTC
NA	TRBV7-7	TRBJ2-5	TRBD1	CASSWGTVPQETQYF	TGTGCTAGCAGCTGGGGGACAGTTCCACAAGAGACCCAGTACTTC
NA	TRBV18	TRBJ1-1	TRBD1	CASSPRLGTANTEAFF	TGTGCCAGCTCACCACGTCTCGGGACAGCGAACACTGAAGCTTTCTTT
few	TRBV9	TRBJ1-1	TRBD1	CASSVVGQTFMNTEAFF	TGTGCCAGCAGCGTAGTGGGACAGACCTTCATGAACACTGAAGCTTTCTTT
NA	TRBV28	TRBJ2-3	TRBD2	CASSPLTSAVPDTQYF	TGTGCCAGCAGTCCTCTGACTAGCGCAGTCCCAGATACGCAGTATTTT
NA	TRBV18	TRBJ1-1	NA	CASSPTGQTMNTEAFF	TGTGCCAGCTCACCTACAGGCCAGACAATGAACACTGAAGCTTTCTTT
NA	TRBV10-3	TRBJ1-6	TRBD1	CAISEGTGSSPLHF	TGTGCCATCAGTGAAGGGACAGGGAGTTCACCCCTCCACTTT
NA	TRBV7-9	TRBJ1-1	TRBD1	CASSRDRDIEAFF	TGTGCCAGCAGCAGAGACAGGGACATTGAAGCTTTCTTT